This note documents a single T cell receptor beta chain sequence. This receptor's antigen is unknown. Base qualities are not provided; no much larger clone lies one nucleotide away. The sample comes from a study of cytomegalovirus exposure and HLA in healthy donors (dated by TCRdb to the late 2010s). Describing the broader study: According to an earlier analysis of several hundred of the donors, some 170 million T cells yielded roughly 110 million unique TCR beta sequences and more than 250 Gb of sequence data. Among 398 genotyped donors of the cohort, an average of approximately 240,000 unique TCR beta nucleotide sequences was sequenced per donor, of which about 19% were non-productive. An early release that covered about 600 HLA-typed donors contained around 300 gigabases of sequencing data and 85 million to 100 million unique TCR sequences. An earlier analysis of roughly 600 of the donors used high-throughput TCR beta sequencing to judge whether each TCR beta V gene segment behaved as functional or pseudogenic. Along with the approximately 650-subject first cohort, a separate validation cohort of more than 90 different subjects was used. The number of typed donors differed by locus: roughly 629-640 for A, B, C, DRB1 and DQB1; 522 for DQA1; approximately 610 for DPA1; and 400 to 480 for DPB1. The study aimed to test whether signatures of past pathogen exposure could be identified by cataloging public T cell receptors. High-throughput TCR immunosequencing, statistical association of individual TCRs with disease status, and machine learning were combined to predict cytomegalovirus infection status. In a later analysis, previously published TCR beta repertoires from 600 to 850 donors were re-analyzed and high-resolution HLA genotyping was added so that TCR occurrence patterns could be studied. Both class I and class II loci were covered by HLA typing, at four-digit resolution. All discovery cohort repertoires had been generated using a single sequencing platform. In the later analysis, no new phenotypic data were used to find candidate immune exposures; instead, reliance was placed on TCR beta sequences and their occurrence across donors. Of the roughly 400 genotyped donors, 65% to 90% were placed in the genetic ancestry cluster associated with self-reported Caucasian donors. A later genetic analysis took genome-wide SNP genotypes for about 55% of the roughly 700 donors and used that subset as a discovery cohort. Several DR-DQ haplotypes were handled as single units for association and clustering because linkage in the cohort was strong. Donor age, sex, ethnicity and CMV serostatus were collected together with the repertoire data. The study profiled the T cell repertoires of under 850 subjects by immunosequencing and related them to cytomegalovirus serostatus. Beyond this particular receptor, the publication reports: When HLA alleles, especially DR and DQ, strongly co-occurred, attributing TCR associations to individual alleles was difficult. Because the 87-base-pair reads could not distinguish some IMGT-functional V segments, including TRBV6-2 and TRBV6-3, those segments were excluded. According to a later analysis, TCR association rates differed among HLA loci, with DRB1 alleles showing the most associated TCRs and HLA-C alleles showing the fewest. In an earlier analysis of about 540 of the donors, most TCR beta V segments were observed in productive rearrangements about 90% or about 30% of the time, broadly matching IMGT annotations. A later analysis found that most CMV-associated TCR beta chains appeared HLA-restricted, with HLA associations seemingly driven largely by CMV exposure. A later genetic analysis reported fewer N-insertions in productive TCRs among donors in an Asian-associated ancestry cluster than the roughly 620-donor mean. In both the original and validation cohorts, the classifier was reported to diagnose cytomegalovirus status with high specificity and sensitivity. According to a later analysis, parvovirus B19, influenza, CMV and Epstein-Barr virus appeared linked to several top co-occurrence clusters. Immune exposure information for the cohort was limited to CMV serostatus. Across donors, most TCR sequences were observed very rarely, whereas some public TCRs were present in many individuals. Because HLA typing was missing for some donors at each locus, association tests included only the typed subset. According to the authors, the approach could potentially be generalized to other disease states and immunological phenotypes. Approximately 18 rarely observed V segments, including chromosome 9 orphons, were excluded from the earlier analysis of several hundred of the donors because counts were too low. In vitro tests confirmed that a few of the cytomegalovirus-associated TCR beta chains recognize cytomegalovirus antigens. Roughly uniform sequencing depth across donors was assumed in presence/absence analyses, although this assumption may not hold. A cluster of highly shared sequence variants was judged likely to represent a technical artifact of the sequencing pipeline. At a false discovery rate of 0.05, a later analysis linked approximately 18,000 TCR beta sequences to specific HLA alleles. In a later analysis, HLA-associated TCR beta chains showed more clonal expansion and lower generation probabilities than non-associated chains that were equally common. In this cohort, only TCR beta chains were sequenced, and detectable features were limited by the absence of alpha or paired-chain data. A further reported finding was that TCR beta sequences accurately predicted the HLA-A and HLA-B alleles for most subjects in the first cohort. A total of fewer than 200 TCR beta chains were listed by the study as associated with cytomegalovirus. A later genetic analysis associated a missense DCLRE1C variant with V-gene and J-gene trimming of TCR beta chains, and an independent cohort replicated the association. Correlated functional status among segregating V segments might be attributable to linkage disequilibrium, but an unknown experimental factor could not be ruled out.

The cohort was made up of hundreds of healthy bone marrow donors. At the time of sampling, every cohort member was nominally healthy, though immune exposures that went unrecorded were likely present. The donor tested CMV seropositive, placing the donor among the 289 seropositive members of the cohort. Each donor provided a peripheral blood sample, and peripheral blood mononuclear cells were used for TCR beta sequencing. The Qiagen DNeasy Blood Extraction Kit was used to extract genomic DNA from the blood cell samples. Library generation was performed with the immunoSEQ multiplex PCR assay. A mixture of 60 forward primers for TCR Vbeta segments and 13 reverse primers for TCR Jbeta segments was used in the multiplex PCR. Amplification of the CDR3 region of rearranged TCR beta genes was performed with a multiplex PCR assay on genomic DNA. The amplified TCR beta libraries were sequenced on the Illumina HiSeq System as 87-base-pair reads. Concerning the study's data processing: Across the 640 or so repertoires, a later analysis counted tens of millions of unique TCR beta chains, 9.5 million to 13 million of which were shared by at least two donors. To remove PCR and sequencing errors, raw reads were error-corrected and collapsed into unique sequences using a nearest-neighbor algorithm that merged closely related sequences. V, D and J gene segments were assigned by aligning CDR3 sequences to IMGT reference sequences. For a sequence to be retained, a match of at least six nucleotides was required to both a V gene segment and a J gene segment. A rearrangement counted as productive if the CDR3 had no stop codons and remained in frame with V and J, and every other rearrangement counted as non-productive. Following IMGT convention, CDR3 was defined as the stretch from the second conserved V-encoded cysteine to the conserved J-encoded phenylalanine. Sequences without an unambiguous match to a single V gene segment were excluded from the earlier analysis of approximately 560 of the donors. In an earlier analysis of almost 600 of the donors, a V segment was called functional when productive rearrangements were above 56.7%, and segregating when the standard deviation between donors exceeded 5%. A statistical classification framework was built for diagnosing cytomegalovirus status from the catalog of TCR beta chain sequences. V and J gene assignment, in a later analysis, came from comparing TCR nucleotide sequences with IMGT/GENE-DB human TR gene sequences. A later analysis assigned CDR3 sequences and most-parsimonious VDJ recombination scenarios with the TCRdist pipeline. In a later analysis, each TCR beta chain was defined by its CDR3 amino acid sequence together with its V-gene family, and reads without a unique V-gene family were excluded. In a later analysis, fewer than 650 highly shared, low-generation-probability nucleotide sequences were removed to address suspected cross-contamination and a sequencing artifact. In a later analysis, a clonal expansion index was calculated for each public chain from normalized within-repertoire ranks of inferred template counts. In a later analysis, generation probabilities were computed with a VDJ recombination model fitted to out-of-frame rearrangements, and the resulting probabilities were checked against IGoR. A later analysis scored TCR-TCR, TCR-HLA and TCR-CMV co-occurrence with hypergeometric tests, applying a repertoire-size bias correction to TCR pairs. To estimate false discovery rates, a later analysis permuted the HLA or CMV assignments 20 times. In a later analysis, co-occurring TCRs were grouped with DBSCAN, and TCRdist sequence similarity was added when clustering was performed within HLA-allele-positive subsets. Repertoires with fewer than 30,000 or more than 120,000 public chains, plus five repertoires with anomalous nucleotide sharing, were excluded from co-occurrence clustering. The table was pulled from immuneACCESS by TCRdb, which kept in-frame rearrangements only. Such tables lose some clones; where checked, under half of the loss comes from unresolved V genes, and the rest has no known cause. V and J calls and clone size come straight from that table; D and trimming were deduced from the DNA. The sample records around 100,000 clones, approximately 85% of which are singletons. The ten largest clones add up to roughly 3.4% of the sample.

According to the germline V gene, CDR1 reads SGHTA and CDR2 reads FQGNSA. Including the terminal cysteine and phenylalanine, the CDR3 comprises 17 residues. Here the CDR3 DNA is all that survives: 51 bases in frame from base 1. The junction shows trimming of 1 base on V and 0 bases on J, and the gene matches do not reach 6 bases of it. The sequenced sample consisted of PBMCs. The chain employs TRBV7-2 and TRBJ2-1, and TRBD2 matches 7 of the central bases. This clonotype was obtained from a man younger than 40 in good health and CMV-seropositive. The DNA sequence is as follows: TGTGCCAGCAGCTTAGTCGGGAGGTCAAGCTCCTACAATGAGCAGTTCTTC. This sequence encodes CASSLVGRSSSYNEQFF.